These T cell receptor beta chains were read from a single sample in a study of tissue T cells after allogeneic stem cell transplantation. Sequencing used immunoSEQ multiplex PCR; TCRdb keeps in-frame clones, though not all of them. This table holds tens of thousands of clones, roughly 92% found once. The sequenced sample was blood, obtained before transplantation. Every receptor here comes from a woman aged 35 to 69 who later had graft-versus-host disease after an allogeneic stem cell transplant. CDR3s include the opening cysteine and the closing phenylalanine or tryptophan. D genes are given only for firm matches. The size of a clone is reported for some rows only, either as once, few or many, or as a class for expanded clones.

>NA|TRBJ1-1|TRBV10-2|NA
TGCGCCAGCAAGGGTAGAGGAGGGGATCCCACTGAAGCTTTCTTT
CASKGRGGDPTEAFF
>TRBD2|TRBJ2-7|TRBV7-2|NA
TGTGCCAGCAGCGCTGCTAGCGGAAACCCCTCCTACGAGCAGTACTTC
CASSAASGNPSYEQYF
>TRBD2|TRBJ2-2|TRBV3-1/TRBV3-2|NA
TGTGCCAGCACCCCCTGGGGACTAGGTGTCACCGGGGAGCTGTTTTTT
CASTPWGLGVTGELFF
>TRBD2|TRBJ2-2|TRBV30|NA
TGTGCCTGGGACGCTAGCGGGACTTACACCGGGGAGCTGTTTTTT
CAWDASGTYTGELFF
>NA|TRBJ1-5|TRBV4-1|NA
TGCGCCAGCAGCCAAGCGGGGGACCGGCAGCCCCAGCATTTT
CASSQAGDRQPQHF
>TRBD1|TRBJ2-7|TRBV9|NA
TGTGCCAGCAGCGAGGGACAGTCCTACGAGCAGTACTTC
CASSEGQSYEQYF
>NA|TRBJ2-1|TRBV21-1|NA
TGTGCCAGACCTGCGGACGAAATGGACTTATTTTCTGAGCAGTTCTTC
CARPADEMDLFSEQFF
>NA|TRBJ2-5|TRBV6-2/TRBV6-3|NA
TGTGCCAGCAGTTACTCCGAGTTGGAGACCCAGTACTTC
CASSYSELETQYF
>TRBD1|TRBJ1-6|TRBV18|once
TGTGCCAGCTCACCCCTGGAAGGGGGCGGCTCACCCCTCCACTTT
CASSPLEGGGSPLHF
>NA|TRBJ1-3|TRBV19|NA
TGTGCCAGTAGCCCCACTATCGACGGGAGAGGAAACACCATATATTTT
CASSPTIDGRGNTIYF
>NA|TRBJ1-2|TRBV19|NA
TGTGCCAGTAGTATCCCGGGACTCACCCCGTATGGCTACACCTTC
CASSIPGLTPYGYTF
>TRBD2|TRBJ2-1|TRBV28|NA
TGTGCCAGCAGTTCCCAGAGTGGACTAGCGGGATCCAATGAGCAGTTCTTC
CASSSQSGLAGSNEQFF
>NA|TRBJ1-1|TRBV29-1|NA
TGCAGCGTAGAGTGGGTGAACACTGAAGCTTTCTTT
CSVEWVNTEAFF
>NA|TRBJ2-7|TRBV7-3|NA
TGTGCCAGCAGCTACAATTCCTACGAGCAGTACTTC
CASSYNSYEQYF
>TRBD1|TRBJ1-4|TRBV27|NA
TGTGCCAGCAGTCTCGGGACAGTTAATGAAAAACTGTTTTTT
CASSLGTVNEKLFF
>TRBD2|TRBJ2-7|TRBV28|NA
TGTGCCAGCAGTTTATTAAGCGGGGTAGGGTACGAGCAGTACTTC
CASSLLSGVGYEQYF
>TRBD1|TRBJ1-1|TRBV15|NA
TGTGCCACCAGCAGAATTACAGGGGTTGGGGCTGAAGCTTTCTTT
CATSRITGVGAEAFF
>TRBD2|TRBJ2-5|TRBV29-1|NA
TGCAGCGTTGATGGACTAGCGGGCGGGGAGACCCAGTACTTC
CSVDGLAGGETQYF
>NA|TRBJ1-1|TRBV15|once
TGTGCCACCAGCAGGGCTACCAATGTGGCTGAAGCTTTCTTT
CATSRATNVAEAFF
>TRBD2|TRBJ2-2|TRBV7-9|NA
TGTGCCAGCAACGTCCCGGGACTAGCGGGAGGGGACACCGGGGAGCTGTTTTTT
CASNVPGLAGGDTGELFF
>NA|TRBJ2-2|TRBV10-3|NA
TGTGCCATCAGCCAGGATGCTGTGAACACCGGGGAGCTGTTTTTT
CAISQDAVNTGELFF
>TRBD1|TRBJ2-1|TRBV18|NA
TGTGCCAGCTCGCGAGGGACAGGAGAATACAATGAGCAGTTCTTC
CASSRGTGEYNEQFF
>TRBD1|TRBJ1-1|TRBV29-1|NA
TGCAGCGTCCGGGGACAGCATGTGAACACTGAAGCTTTCTTT
CSVRGQHVNTEAFF
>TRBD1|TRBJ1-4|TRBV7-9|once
TGTGCCAGCAGCTCCATGACAGGGGGAGAGGAAAAACTGTTTTTT
CASSSMTGGEEKLFF
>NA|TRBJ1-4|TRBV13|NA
TGTGCCAGCAGCTATCGGACGGGAACTAATGAAAAACTGTTTTTT
CASSYRTGTNEKLFF
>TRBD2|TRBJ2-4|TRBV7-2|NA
TGTGCCAGCAGCCCGGGGGGGAGAGGCAAAAACATTCAGTACTTC
CASSPGGRGKNIQYF
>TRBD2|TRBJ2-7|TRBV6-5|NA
TGTGCCAGCATTCCGGGACTAGCGGCAATCGAGCAGTACTTC
CASIPGLAAIEQYF
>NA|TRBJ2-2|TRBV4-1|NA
TGCGCCAGCAGCCAAGGTGTAGCGGAACGGAACACCGGGGAGCTGTTTTTT
CASSQGVAERNTGELFF
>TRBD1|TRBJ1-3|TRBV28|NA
TGTGCCAGCACCACGACAGGGGGAGGCTCTGGAAACACCATATATTTT
CASTTTGGGSGNTIYF
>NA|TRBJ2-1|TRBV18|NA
TGTGCCAGCTCACCACCGGGTGGCAGGGGATACAATGAGCAGTTCTTC
CASSPPGGRGYNEQFF
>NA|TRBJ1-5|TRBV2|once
TGTGCCAGCAGTGCGGACATAACGAGCAATCAGCCCCAGCATTTT
CASSADITSNQPQHF
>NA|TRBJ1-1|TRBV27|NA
TGTGCCAGCAGTTTGGCCCAAGTGAACACTGAAGCTTTCTTT
CASSLAQVNTEAFF
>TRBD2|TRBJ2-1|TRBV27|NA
TGTGCCAGCAGTTCAGATTTTGGTACTAGCGGGACCAATGAGCAGTTCTTC
CASSSDFGTSGTNEQFF
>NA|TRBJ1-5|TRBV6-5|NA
TGTGCCAGCAGTAACAGCGCTAAGGGCAATCAGCCCCAGCATTTT
CASSNSAKGNQPQHF
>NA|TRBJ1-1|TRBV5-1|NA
TGCGCCAGCAGCTTAGGCTGGAACACTGAAGCTTTCTTT
CASSLGWNTEAFF